Listed below are T cell receptor beta chains from one sample, sequenced in a study of cytomegalovirus exposure and HLA in healthy donors. The repertoire was sequenced with immunoSEQ multiplex PCR; TCRdb's copy has only in-frame clones and lacks some. The profile shows about 190,000 clones, around 75% of them singletons. Sequenced sample: PBMCs. The receptors derive from a woman between 45 and 60 years old in good health and CMV-seronegative. Both conserved end residues are part of each CDR3. The D gene is left open where the match is weak. A clone size is listed for some rows: how often the clone was seen (once, few, many), or a class if it is expanded.

D gene: TRBD1
V gene: TRBV9
J gene: TRBJ1-2
clone size: -
CDR3 DNA: TGTGCCAGCAGCGTAGGCTCCGGGACAGGATCTTATGGCTACACCTTC
CDR3 protein: CASSVGSGTGSYGYTF

D gene: TRBD1
V gene: TRBV6-5
J gene: TRBJ2-7
clone size: -
CDR3 DNA: TGTGCCAGCAGTCGGGGGACAGGGGTCTACGAGCAGTACTTC
CDR3 protein: CASSRGTGVYEQYF

D gene: TRBD1
V gene: TRBV5-6
J gene: TRBJ1-1
clone size: -
CDR3 DNA: TGTGCCAGCAGCAGAAGGGACAGGATGAACACTGAAGCTTTCTTT
CDR3 protein: CASSRRDRMNTEAFF

D gene: -
V gene: TRBV21-1
J gene: TRBJ2-4
clone size: -
CDR3 DNA: TGTGCCAGCAGCGAATCGACAGGGCCCCACCAACTAGCCAAAAACATTCAGTACTTC
CDR3 protein: CASSESTGPHQLAKNIQYF

D gene: TRBD2
V gene: TRBV27
J gene: TRBJ2-1
clone size: -
CDR3 DNA: TGTGCCAGCAGTTCGATGGGGGGGATAGCCTACAATGAGCAGTTCTTC
CDR3 protein: CASSSMGGIAYNEQFF

D gene: -
V gene: TRBV5-1
J gene: TRBJ1-3
clone size: -
CDR3 DNA: TGCGCCAGCAGCTTCGGGGGAGGCAGGGAGAGTGGAAACACCATATATTTT
CDR3 protein: CASSFGGGRESGNTIYF

D gene: -
V gene: TRBV7-9
J gene: TRBJ1-1
clone size: -
CDR3 DNA: TGTTCCAGCAGCTCCCCTACTGGGGGGTTGGGCACTGAAGCTTTCTTT
CDR3 protein: CSSSSPTGGLGTEAFF

D gene: -
V gene: TRBV11-2
J gene: TRBJ2-2
clone size: -
CDR3 DNA: TGTGCCAGCAGCTTAGCATCCGGGTTTACCGGGGAGCTGTTTTTT
CDR3 protein: CASSLASGFTGELFF

D gene: -
V gene: TRBV7-2
J gene: TRBJ2-1
clone size: few
CDR3 DNA: TGTGCCAGCAGCTTATTAGGGGGGGGCTACAATGAGCAGTTCTTC
CDR3 protein: CASSLLGGGYNEQFF

D gene: TRBD1
V gene: TRBV5-5
J gene: TRBJ1-1
clone size: once
CDR3 DNA: TGTGCCAGCAGCTTGTATCGGGCAGGGGGCTCGAACACTGAAGCTTTCTTT
CDR3 protein: CASSLYRAGGSNTEAFF

D gene: -
V gene: TRBV9
J gene: TRBJ2-3
clone size: -
CDR3 DNA: TGTGCCAGCAGCGCGGGCGGGGGCCCTTCTAGCACAGATACGCAGTATTTT
CDR3 protein: CASSAGGGPSSTDTQYF

D gene: TRBD1
V gene: TRBV6-1
J gene: TRBJ1-2
clone size: -
CDR3 DNA: TGTGCCAGCAGTGAACCGGGACAGGGGCTCCGCAGCTACACCTTC
CDR3 protein: CASSEPGQGLRSYTF

D gene: TRBD1
V gene: TRBV9
J gene: TRBJ2-5
clone size: -
CDR3 DNA: TGTGCCAGCAGCGTAGGGGACAGGGGAAGGACCCAGTACTTC
CDR3 protein: CASSVGDRGRTQYF

D gene: -
V gene: TRBV25-1
J gene: TRBJ1-2
clone size: -
CDR3 DNA: TGTGCCAGCAGGGATGGGCCTGGCTACACCTTC
CDR3 protein: CASRDGPGYTF

D gene: -
V gene: TRBV7-2
J gene: TRBJ2-7
clone size: -
CDR3 DNA: TGTGCCAGCAGCTCACCCCGGAGGGGCTCCTACGAGCAGTACTTC
CDR3 protein: CASSSPRRGSYEQYF